This T cell receptor (beta chain) was observed in a study of monozygotic twins with cystic fibrosis. General study findings and limits: Co-twins had the most similar V usage for 13 of 16 pairs, J for 8. Clonality was generally low (median around 0.0098), higher in the most severe patients. Shared CDR3 numbers were not associated with age, concordance or severity.

About this clone: Antigen: not known.

This table comes from immunoSEQ multiplex PCR, and its TCRdb copy is limited to in-frame clones, with some not included. The sample consists of 14,000 to 15,000 clones, around 84% of them appearing once. CDR3 length: 19 amino acids. Losses at the gene ends were 0 bases for V and 1 base for J; bases not matched to a gene: 13. CDR1 is SGDLS and CDR2 is YYNGEE in the germline V gene. This TCR was recovered from a boy aged 10-17 years with cystic fibrosis. The sample comprised blood. This rearrangement joins TRBV9 to TRBJ1-1; TRBD1 matches 9 bases. CDR3 nucleotide sequence: TGTGCCAGCAGCGTAGCAAGTAGGGTTGGGACAGGGCCGAACACTGAAGCTTTCTTT. This codes for CASSVASRVGTGPNTEAFF.